One sample yielded the 5 T cell receptor beta chains listed below, sequenced in a study of blood T cell repertoires in COVID-19. Clones were sequenced by immunoSEQ multiplex PCR, and TCRdb holds only the in-frame ones, with some missing. This sample has under 85,000 clones, with 65% to 80% found just once. Source material: peripheral blood. These TCRs come from a woman of 80 years or more with active or convalescent COVID-19.

The chain couples TRBV6-5 to TRBJ2-5, with 8 nucleotides matching TRBD1. V lost 2 bases to trimming and J lost 1 base; unmatched junction nucleotides: 3. CDR1 is MNHEY and CDR2 is SVGAGI in the germline V gene. The CDR3 runs 15 residues. In DNA form, the CDR3 reads TGTGCCAGCAGTTACGGACAGGGCTTCCAAGAGACCCAGTACTTC. Translated, it gives CASSYGQGFQETQYF.

The genes are TRBV28 and TRBJ1-5; 8 bases fit TRBD1. The length of the CDR3 is 14 residues. CDR1 is MDHEN and CDR2 is SYDVKM in the germline V gene. With V trimmed by 5 bases and J by 6 bases, 6 bases remained unmatched. The CDR3 here is CASSPDREGQPQHF. CDR3 coding DNA: TGTGCCAGCAGTCCGGACAGGGAGGGTCAGCCCCAGCATTTT. Based on the CDR3 plus reference TRBV28 and TRBJ1-5, the full variable domain is DVKVTQSSRYLVKRTGEKVFLECVQDMDHENMFWYRQDPGLGLRLIYFSYDVKMKEKGDIPEGYSVSREKKERFSLILESASTNQTSMYLCASSPDREGQPQHFGDGTRLSIL.

This sequence joins TRBV11-2 and TRBJ1-1; perhaps TRBD1 as D (6 bases). CDR3 length equals 15 residues. The V end lost 5 bases, the J end lost 10 bases, and 23 bases lay between the germline ends. Germline V CDR1 and CDR2: SGHAT, FQNNGV. The CDR3 region is CASSPTISGVLRAFF. The CDR3 DNA reads TGTGCCAGCAGCCCCACCATTTCAGGGGTACTCAGAGCTTTCTTT.

The chain has TRBV7-6 and TRBJ1-1, with TRBD1 identical over 7 bases. The CDR3 covers 15 residues. In germline, CDR1 is SGHVS, CDR2 FNYEAQ. J was trimmed by 3 bases and V by 5 bases; bases with no gene match: 9. The CDR3 spells CASSPRVRGDTEAFF. The DNA for the CDR3 is TGTGCCAGCAGCCCCCGGGTCAGGGGGGACACTGAAGCTTTCTTT.

The chain combines TRBV7-9 with TRBJ1-1, with D possibly matching TRBD1 (5 bases). The CDR3 runs 18 residues. The V end lost 2 bases, the J end lost 3 bases, and 22 bases lay between the germline ends. Germline V gene data show CDR1 as SEHNR and CDR2 as FQNEAQ (reference sequence). CDR3 in amino acids: CASSLSRTIAFSDTEAFF. In DNA form, the CDR3 reads TGTGCCAGCAGCTTATCGAGGACAATTGCTTTTTCGGACACTGAAGCTTTCTTT.